What follows describes a single TCR beta chain. The antigen remains unidentified. TCRdb itself ran the RT-PCR reads through MiXCR, one entry per CDR3 protein. Among about 780,000 distinct CDR3 sequences listed, roughly 20% were seen once. This sample is part of a study of response to subunit inactivated influenza vaccine. Regarding the study as a whole: With each seasonal influenza vaccination, the authors suggested, few new T cells are recruited.

CDR3 length equals 13 residues. The germline V gene has CDR1 DFQATT and CDR2 SNEGSKA (reference sequence). V shed 3 bases and J shed 4 bases, with 9 bases lying between them. This clonotype was obtained from a man between 45 and 60 years old who received an inactivated influenza vaccine. Sequenced here: PBMCs from blood, sampled 4 to 6 days after vaccination. This rearrangement joins TRBV20-1 to TRBJ2-2; D call uncertain. CDR3 DNA sequence: TGCAGTGCTAGCCCGTATCGCACCGGGGAGCTGTTTTTT. The encoded protein is CSASPYRTGELFF.